The 3 T cell receptor beta chains given below trace back to one sample, sequenced in a study of regulatory T cells in long-lasting Graves disease. Combining iRepertoire HTBI primers with Arm-PCR of CDR3 regions, the authors built TCR beta libraries. TCRdb recomputed calls from the multiplex PCR reads with MiXCR, one row per CDR3 protein. The sample consists of 700,000 or so distinct CDR3 sequences, approximately 31% of them appearing once. Stated time point: persistent/refractory GD, antithyroid drugs over 5 years with positive TRAb. After RNA was extracted from PBMCs, the TCR library was made from it. This sample comprised peripheral blood mononuclear cells (PBMCs), obtained when the disease was refractory, from a patient treated with antithyroid drugs. Source of these receptors: a female donor with Graves disease.

The chain employs TRBV19 and TRBJ1-2; D is possibly TRBD1 (6 bases). CDR1 LNHDA and CDR2 SQIVND come from the germline V gene (reference sequence). V dropped 11 bases and J dropped 2 bases, with 12 bases sitting between them. The length of the CDR3 is 12 residues. The CDR3 bases are TGTGCCCTATCCGACAGGAACTATGGCTACACCTTC. Its translation is CALSDRNYGYTF.

The chain uses TRBV10-3 and TRBJ2-7; D is perhaps TRBD1 (6 bases). V was clipped by 2 bases and J by 4 bases, with 15 bases between them. Germline assignment: CDR1 ENHRY and CDR2 SYGVKD. The CDR3 is made up of 15 amino acids. The CDR3 spells CAISEPRRQAYEQYF. For the CDR3, the DNA is TGTGCCATCAGTGAGCCCCGTAGACAGGCTTACGAGCAGTACTTC.

This clonotype was picked up a small number of times. V gene TRBV6-5 combines with J gene TRBJ1-2, with 9 bases aligning to TRBD1. V lost 2 bases and J lost 6; bases outside the gene matches: 4. Germline values: CDR1 MNHEY, CDR2 SVGAGI. This CDR3 region has 14 residues. The CDR3 loop is CASSYGTGWNGYTF. The CDR3 bases are TGTGCCAGCAGTTACGGGACAGGGTGGAATGGCTACACCTTC.